The 28 T cell receptor beta chains presented below share a single source sample, sequenced in a study of beta chain features in type 1 diabetes. General observations from the study: Among patients with Type 1 diabetes, TCRB CDR3s were moderately but significantly shorter in every one of the four CD4+ subsets.

No cognate antigen is known for these TCRs. The entirety of the isolated RNA underwent reverse transcription, so expressed TCRB transcripts were sequenced. Method: immunoSEQ multiplex PCR; TCRdb's copy keeps in-frame clones and lacks some. The sample consists of roughly 300,000 clones, about a tenth of them appearing once. The sample consisted of central memory CD4+ T cells from blood. The origin of the receptors is a man between 25 and 39 years old with type 1 diabetes.

This clone was counted only a few times. The CDR3 protein is CASSFDGSGGYTF. CDR3 DNA sequence: TGCGCCAGCAGCTTTGACGGCTCTGGGGGCTACACCTTC. The chain has TRBV5-1 and TRBJ1-2; D is ambiguous. The CDR3 runs 13 residues. The germline V gene has CDR1 SGHRS and CDR2 YFSETQ. V lost 2 bases to trimming and J lost 8 bases, with 13 bases between them.

About this clone itself: This sequence is one base from a far larger clone and is likely a read error. This CDR3 is also generated by other DNA sequences in the sample. The rearrangement uses TRBV7-2 and TRBJ2-7, with 7 bases fitting TRBD1. V lost 5 bases and J lost 2; bases outside the gene matches: 3. Germline values: CDR1 SGHTA, CDR2 FQGNSA. The CDR3 is 13 amino acids. The CDR3: CASSRDRAYEQYF. The CDR3 nucleotides are TGTGCCAGCAGCCGAGACAGGGCCTACGAGCAGTACTTC.

The chain recombines TRBV7-8 with TRBJ2-7; 7 nucleotides agree with TRBD2. The ends lost 6 bases at V and 8 bases at J; junction bases unmatched: 13. CDR1 and CDR2 (germline): SGHVS, FQNEAQ. The CDR3 is 14 residues long. The CDR3 here is CASRPAGRVDKQYF. The CDR3 bases are TGTGCCAGCAGGCCAGCAGGGAGGGTCGATAAGCAGTACTTC.

This clone was counted between two and nine times. The V gene is TRBV7-2, the J gene TRBJ2-2; D is perhaps TRBD1 (5 bases). Trimming cost V 0 bases and J 2 bases, with 7 bases left between them. The germline V gene has CDR1 SGHTA and CDR2 FQGNSA. This CDR3 is built from 15 residues. CDR3 DNA: TGTGCCAGCAGCTTAGCCCAGGGAAACACCGGGGAGCTGTTTTTT. Its protein is CASSLAQGNTGELFF.

The chain uses TRBV7-9 and TRBJ1-1; 8 bases are shared with TRBD1. J was trimmed by 4 bases and V by 3 bases; bases with no gene match: 4. This CDR3 comprises 14 residues. Germline values: CDR1 SEHNR, CDR2 FQNEAQ (reference sequence). The CDR3 sequence is CASSFKDRGTEAFF. CDR3 sequence (DNA): TGTGCCAGCAGCTTCAAAGACAGGGGCACTGAAGCTTTCTTT.

This clone was observed a few times. The junction does not match germline at one end; this may be a read error. In nucleotides, the CDR3 is TGCGCCAGCAGCGAAGAACCCCAGGGGAGAGGGAACACCGGGGAGCTGTTTTTT. It yields the protein CASSEEPQGRGNTGELFF. This chain joins TRBV4-3 and TRBJ2-2; tentative D call: TRBD1 (6 bases). Germline V gene data show CDR1 as LGHNA and CDR2 as YSLEER. This CDR3 region has 18 residues.

The sample holds a few counts of this clone. This chain uses TRBV28 with TRBJ1-6; no firm D call. CDR3 length: 13 residues. Germline lookup yields CDR1 MDHEN and CDR2 SYDVKM. With 7 bases removed from V and 7 bases from J, the gap between germline ends came to 11 bases. The DNA for the CDR3 is TGTGCCAGCAAGAGGAGGACGAATTCACCCCTCCACTTT. Amino acids: CASKRRTNSPLHF.

Comment on this clone: This sample also contains other DNA sequences that code for the same CDR3. CDR3 in DNA: TGTGCCAGCAGCCTAAGTAGGAGCTCCTACAATGAGCAGTTCTTC. Amino acids: CASSLSRSSYNEQFF. The chain is built from TRBV7-2 and TRBJ2-1; D is undetermined. CDR3 length: 15 amino acids. V was pared by 5 bases and J by 0 bases, with 11 bases between. Germline CDR1 and CDR2: SGHTA and FQGNSA.

This clone was counted only a few times. The gene calls are TRBV9 and TRBJ2-1, with TRBD1 as a possible D gene (6 bases). Germline CDR1 is SGDLS and CDR2 is YYNGEE. The CDR3 contains 10 residues. V was pared by 7 bases and J by 10 bases, with 9 bases between. The CDR3 sequence: CASGQGEQFF. CDR3 DNA: TGTGCCAGCGGTCAGGGGGAGCAGTTCTTC.

This chain joins TRBV23-1 and TRBJ1-5; D is ambiguous. TRBV23-1 is assigned to the ORF class and has an uncertain function. V was trimmed by 0 bases and J by 4 bases, leaving 10 bases between them. The CDR3 spans 15 residues. CDR3 sequence: CASSQSWGRNQPQHF. The DNA of the CDR3 is TGCGCCAGCAGTCAATCTTGGGGTAGAAATCAGCCCCAGCATTTT.

In its sample, this clone was seen a few times. V is TRBV5-4 and J is TRBJ1-2; tentative D call: TRBD1 (5 bases). The CDR3 extends over 13 amino acids. The V end was cut by 1 base, the J end by 6 bases, with 10 bases between. The V gene's germline CDR1 is SGHNT and CDR2 YYREEE (reference sequence). The CDR3 here is CASSLIRDDGYTF. The DNA for the CDR3 is TGTGCCAGCAGCTTGATCAGGGACGATGGCTACACCTTC.

The V gene is TRBV6-1, the J gene TRBJ2-6; the D call may be TRBD1 or TRBD2 (6 bases each). This CDR3 comprises 15 residues. The germline V and J ends were trimmed by 7 bases and 0 bases, with 10 bases remaining between them. Germline loops: CDR1 MNHNS, CDR2 SASEGT. CDR3 sequence (DNA): TGTGCCAGCAAGGGGGGACACTCTGGGGCCAACGTCCTGACTTTC. This translates into CASKGGHSGANVLTF.

The V gene is TRBV2, the J gene TRBJ2-3; weak D call: TRBD1 (5 bases). Germline V gene lookup returns CDR1 SNHLY and CDR2 FYNNEI. The germline V and J ends were trimmed by 6 bases and 0 bases, with 10 bases remaining between them. The CDR3 runs 14 residues. In nucleotides, the CDR3 is TGTGCCAGCAGCGCAGGGTTAAGCACAGATACGCAGTATTTT. Its translation: CASSAGLSTDTQYF.

This clone was picked up many times. Here the CDR3 DNA reads TGTGCCAGCCGCACAGGGGGTAGCTCCTACAATGAGCAGTTCTTC. As protein: CASRTGGSSYNEQFF. This chain links TRBV28 with TRBJ2-1; TRBD1 matches at 8 bases. This CDR3 has 15 residues. J gave up 0 bases and V 8 bases, and 6 bases lay outside the gene matches. Germline CDR1 reads MDHEN; CDR2 reads SYDVKM.

The V call is TRBV7-2, the J call TRBJ2-5, with 9 bases aligning to TRBD1. This CDR3 is 14 amino acids long. Germline assignment: CDR1 SGHTA and CDR2 FQGNSA. Losses at the gene ends were 7 bases for V and 7 bases for J; bases not matched to a gene: 10. The CDR3 nucleotides read TGTGCCAGCATGAGGACAGGGGAGTTCTGGACCCAGTACTTC. As protein: CASMRTGEFWTQYF.

The CDR3 DNA reads as TGCAGCGTGGGACCGGGACGGACAAGCACAGATACGCAGTATTTT. It translates to CSVGPGRTSTDTQYF. The V gene is TRBV29-1, the J gene TRBJ2-3, with D perhaps given as TRBD1 or TRBD2 (5 bases each). The V and J ends lost 6 bases and 0 bases respectively, with 16 bases between them. The germline V gene has CDR1 SQVTM and CDR2 ANQGSEA. The CDR3 is made up of 15 amino acids.

There are a few counts of this clone. The V and J genes are TRBV28 and TRBJ1-2; D gene unclear. From germline, CDR1 is MDHEN and CDR2 SYDVKM. The CDR3 is 14 residues long. Trimming cost V 4 bases and J 8 bases, with 17 bases left between them. CDR3 loop: CASSSLGSDWGYTF. CDR3 in DNA: TGTGCCAGCAGTTCATTAGGGTCGGATTGGGGCTACACCTTC.

This clone appeared a few times. This chain links TRBV9 with TRBJ2-1; D possibly matches TRBD1 or TRBD2 (6 bases each). This CDR3 comprises 15 residues. Germline-derived CDR1 and CDR2 are SGDLS and YYNGEE. V lost 0 bases to trimming and J lost 9 bases, with 16 bases between them. The CDR3 nucleotides are TGTGCCAGCAGCGTAGCCGGGGGCGGGTATATTGAGCAGTTCTTC. Amino acids: CASSVAGGGYIEQFF.

This clone was counted a few times. This chain links TRBV2 with TRBJ2-1; D might be TRBD2 (5 bases). The CDR3 sequence is 13 residues long. Per germline, CDR1 SNHLY and CDR2 FYNNEI. Deletions cut 3 bases from V and 11 bases from J, with 14 bases between. CDR3 amino acids: CASSDEGRGKQFF. CDR3 in DNA: TGTGCCAGCAGTGATGAGGGCCGAGGGAAGCAGTTCTTC.

A few counts support this clone. This chain uses TRBV14 with TRBJ2-7; D is undetermined. CDR1 is SGHDN and CDR2 is FVKESK in the germline V gene. This CDR3 comprises 13 residues. V lost 1 base and J lost 8, with 12 bases in between. The CDR3 here is CASSQGQATKQYF. The CDR3 DNA follows: TGTGCCAGCAGCCAAGGACAAGCTACGAAGCAGTACTTC.

This chain links TRBV9 with TRBJ1-6; D not resolved. With 1 base removed from V and 5 bases from J, the gap between germline ends came to 7 bases. There are 14 residues in the CDR3. Germline V CDR1 and CDR2: SGDLS, YYNGEE. CDR3 protein: CASSVRRDNSPLHF. For the CDR3, the DNA is TGTGCCAGCAGCGTAAGGCGGGATAATTCACCCCTCCACTTT. The full variable domain, rest sourced from reference TRBV9 and TRBJ1-6, is DSGVTQTPKHLITATGQRVTLRCSPRSGDLSVYWYQQSLDQGLQFLIQYYNGEERAKGNILERFSAQQFPDLHSELNLSSLELGDSALYFCASSVRRDNSPLHFGNGTRLTVT.

This clone was seen a handful of times. The chain combines TRBV19 with TRBJ2-2, with 9 bases fitting TRBD2. The CDR3 sequence is 16 residues long. After removal of 3 bases from V and 1 base from J, the junction contained 3 bases not matched to a gene. In germline, CDR1 is LNHDA, CDR2 SQIVND (reference sequence). Here the CDR3 reads CASSIGTSRNTGELFF. The DNA of the CDR3 is TGTGCCAGTAGTATTGGGACTAGCCGGAACACCGGGGAGCTGTTTTTT.

A few counts support this clone. The chain links TRBV28 to TRBJ1-2; D is undetermined. This CDR3 spans 15 amino acids. V was clipped by 5 bases and J by 2 bases, with 15 bases between them. Germline values: CDR1 MDHEN, CDR2 SYDVKM. Here the CDR3 DNA reads TGTGCCAGCAGTGAGGGCGGCGGAGGCAACTATGGCTACACCTTC. Translation: CASSEGGGGNYGYTF.

There are a few counts of this clone. This chain connects TRBV9 to TRBJ1-1; tentatively, D is TRBD1 (6 bases). The CDR3 covers 16 residues. Germline values: CDR1 SGDLS, CDR2 YYNGEE. Trimming pared 3 bases from V and 11 bases from J, leaving 26 bases between. CDR3 amino acids: CASSALTGVRQAAAFF. The CDR3, as DNA: TGTGCCAGCAGCGCCCTGACGGGGGTAAGACAGGCGGCGGCTTTCTTT.

This clone has more than one count but fewer than ten. The chain carries TRBV4-1 and TRBJ1-1; D is unclear. Germline V gene lookup returns CDR1 MGHRA and CDR2 YSYEKL. V was clipped by 3 bases and J by 5 bases, with 10 bases between them. The CDR3 has 13 residues. CDR3 nucleotide sequence: TGCGCCAGCAGCCAGGCCGGGTTGACTGAAGCTTTCTTT. Protein product: CASSQAGLTEAFF.

In regard to this clone: The sample holds other DNA sequences that translate to the same CDR3. V usage is TRBV5-4 and J usage is TRBJ2-3; no definite D call. CDR1 and CDR2 (germline): SGHNT, YYREEE (reference sequence). The CDR3 loop spans 11 amino acids. Trimming stripped 0 bases from V and 5 bases from J, with 1 base between. This CDR3 is CASSLEDTQYF. CDR3 coding DNA: TGTGCCAGCAGCTTGGAAGATACGCAGTATTTT.

The chain has TRBV25-1 and TRBJ2-7; D is unresolved. The germline V and J ends were trimmed by 8 bases and 2 bases, with 13 bases remaining between them. CDR1 MGHDK and CDR2 SYGVNS come from the germline V gene. The CDR3 loop spans 13 amino acids. The CDR3 is CASSLPGTYEQYF. In DNA, the CDR3 is TGTGCCAGCTCTTTACCAGGTACCTACGAGCAGTACTTC.

This clone was seen a few times. This chain joins TRBV5-1 and TRBJ1-6; D may be TRBD1 (5 bases). Germline assignment: CDR1 SGHRS and CDR2 YFSETQ. V was cut by 3 bases and J by 7 bases, with 14 bases left in between. The CDR3 totals 15 residues. CDR3 sequence (DNA): TGCGCCAGCAGCTCCTCAACAGGAGCAAATTCACCCCTCCACTTT. Amino acid sequence: CASSSSTGANSPLHF.